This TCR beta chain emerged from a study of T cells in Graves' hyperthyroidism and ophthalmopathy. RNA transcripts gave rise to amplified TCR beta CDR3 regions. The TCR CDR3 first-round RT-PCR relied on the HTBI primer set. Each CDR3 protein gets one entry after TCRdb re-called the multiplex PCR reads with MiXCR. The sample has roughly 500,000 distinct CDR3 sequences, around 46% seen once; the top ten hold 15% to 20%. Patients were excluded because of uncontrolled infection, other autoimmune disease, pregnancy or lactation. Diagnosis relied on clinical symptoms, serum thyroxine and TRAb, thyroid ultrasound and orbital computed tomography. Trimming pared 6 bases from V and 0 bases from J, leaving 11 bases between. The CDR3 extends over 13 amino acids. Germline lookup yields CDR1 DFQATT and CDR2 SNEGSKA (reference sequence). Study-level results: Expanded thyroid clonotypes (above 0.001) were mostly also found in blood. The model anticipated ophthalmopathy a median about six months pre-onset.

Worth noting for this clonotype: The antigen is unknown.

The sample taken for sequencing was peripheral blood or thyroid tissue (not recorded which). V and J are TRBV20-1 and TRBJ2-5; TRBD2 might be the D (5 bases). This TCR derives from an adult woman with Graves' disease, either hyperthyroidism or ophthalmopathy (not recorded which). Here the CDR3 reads CSAIDGNQETQYF. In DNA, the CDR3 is TGCAGTGCAATAGACGGGAACCAAGAGACCCAGTACTTC.